This T cell receptor (beta chain) was sequenced in a study of blood T cell repertoires in COVID-19. Study context: Samples of COVID-19 (acute and convalescent) were obtained from the United States, Italy and Spain.

CDR1 and CDR2 from the germline V gene are SGHRS and YFSETQ. V was pared by 0 bases and J by 0 bases, with 9 bases between. The CDR3 has 15 residues. The data were produced by immunoSEQ multiplex PCR, yet TCRdb's version contains in-frame clones alone and is incomplete. The table includes 290,000 or so clones, approximately 86% detected once. V and J are TRBV5-1 and TRBJ2-5; D may be TRBD2 (5 bases). The material sequenced was peripheral blood. This TCR derives from a man aged 18 to 29 with active or convalescent COVID-19. CDR3 sequence reads: CASSLAGGYQETQYF. The CDR3 DNA is TGCGCCAGCAGCTTGGCCGGCGGGTACCAAGAGACCCAGTACTTC.